The subject of this entry is one TCR beta chain. The sample originates from a study of PD-L1 blockade in urothelial cancer. Looking at the study overall: About 90% of the roughly 30 patients were men whose urothelial cancer was bladder-origin.

The sample's time point: pretreatment peripheral blood. Trimming at V came to 5 bases and at J to 4 bases, leaving 7 bases not matched to a gene. Germline V lookup: CDR1 SGHAT, CDR2 FQNNGV. This CDR3 spans 15 amino acids. Method: immunoSEQ multiplex PCR; TCRdb's copy keeps in-frame clones and lacks some. The sample lists 85,000 to 95,000 clones; about 90% were seen once. This TCR derives from a woman older than 75 with urothelial cancer. Sequencing used PBMCs, obtained around atezolizumab (anti-PD-L1) treatment. The chain recombines TRBV11-2 with TRBJ2-3; 9 positions match TRBD2. The CDR3 loop is CASSGIAGVPDTQYF. The CDR3 DNA sequence: TGTGCCAGCAGCGGGATAGCGGGAGTTCCAGATACGCAGTATTTT.